A selection of T cell receptor beta chains follows, all from one sample in a study of cytomegalovirus exposure and HLA in healthy donors. Libraries were prepared by immunoSEQ multiplex PCR; TCRdb keeps only in-frame clonotypes and omits some of them. The sample consists of approximately 220,000 clones, roughly 80% of them appearing once. The sample was PBMCs. Receptors originate from a girl between 10 and 17 years old in good health and CMV-seronegative. Both conserved end residues are part of each CDR3. A D gene is named only where the DNA matches it firmly. Clone size is given for some rows only: seen once, a few or many times, or a class if the clone is expanded.

len,v_gene,d_gene,abundance,j_gene,CDR3nt,CDR3aa
15,TRBV11-2,.,.,TRBJ2-7,TGTGCCAGCAGCCCGAGTTGGACTGGATCCTACGAGCAGTACTTC,CASSPSWTGSYEQYF
15,TRBV5-1,TRBD1,.,TRBJ2-3,TGCGCCAGCAGCTTGGGGGACAGGGGGCGAGATACGCAGTATTTT,CASSLGDRGRDTQYF
15,TRBV11-2,TRBD1,.,TRBJ1-5,TGTGCCAGCAGCTTAGGTCAACAGGGGAGTCAGCCCCAGCATTTT,CASSLGQQGSQPQHF
15,TRBV29-1,.,.,TRBJ1-1,TGCAGCGTCCGCAGTGTCGGGGGGCAAGGCGGTGAAGCTTTCTTT,CSVRSVGGQGGEAFF
14,TRBV28,.,.,TRBJ1-3,TGTGCCAGCAGTCCCCAGGGACTTTCCTACACCATATATTTT,CASSPQGLSYTIYF
15,TRBV7-9,TRBD2,few,TRBJ2-1,TGTGCCATTACGAAGGGAGGGCCGTGGTACAATGAGCAGTTCTTC,CAITKGGPWYNEQFF
11,TRBV20-1,.,.,TRBJ1-2,TGCAGTGCATGGGGGGATCTTGGCTACACCTTC,CSAWGDLGYTF
14,TRBV9,.,.,TRBJ1-2,TGTGCCAGCAGCGCCCAGGGCAGGAAATATGGCTACACCTTC,CASSAQGRKYGYTF
14,TRBV18,TRBD1,.,TRBJ1-2,TGTGCCAGCTCACCGACGACAGGGTTTGAGAGCTACACCTTC,CASSPTTGFESYTF
14,TRBV30,TRBD2,.,TRBJ2-3,TGTGCCTGGGCGGTGGGGGGGATCACAGATACGCAGTATTTT,CAWAVGGITDTQYF
16,TRBV9,.,.,TRBJ1-5,TGTGCCAGCAGCGTCACTGCGGGGGCCGGGAATCAGCCCCAGCATTTT,CASSVTAGAGNQPQHF
17,TRBV5-1,TRBD2,.,TRBJ2-6,TGCGCCAGCAGCCCTCACGGGAGGAGCTCTGGGGCCAACGTCCTGACTTTC,CASSPHGRSSGANVLTF
15,TRBV18,.,.,TRBJ2-1,TGTGCCAGCTCACCTGGAGGGGACTCCTACAATGAGCAGTTCTTC,CASSPGGDSYNEQFF
10,TRBV20-1,.,.,TRBJ1-1,TGCAGTGCTAATTGGCCTGAAGCTTTCTTT,CSANWPEAFF
12,TRBV18,.,.,TRBJ1-1,TGTGCCAGCTCACCGGCCAGGGGTGAAGCTTTCTTT,CASSPARGEAFF
17,TRBV5-8,TRBD2,.,TRBJ2-7,TGTGCCAGCAATCTGGGGGGGACTAGCGGGATGATCTACGAGCAGTACTTC,CASNLGGTSGMIYEQYF
15,TRBV11-2,.,.,TRBJ2-1,TGTGCCAGCACCCTAGGGGGGGACCAGTACAATGAGCAGTTCTTC,CASTLGGDQYNEQFF
19,TRBV5-5,TRBD1,.,TRBJ2-5,TGTGCCAGCACAACACAACTCGGGACAGCTAGCAAGAAACAAGAGACCCAGTACTTC,CASTTQLGTASKKQETQYF
15,TRBV9,.,.,TRBJ2-2,TGTGCCAGCAGCGTAGGCGGCCTTTCAACCGGGGAGCTGTTTTTT,CASSVGGLSTGELFF
11,TRBV30,.,.,TRBJ1-1,TGTGCCTGGAGCCAGGACAGTGAGGCTTTCTTT,CAWSQDSEAFF
15,TRBV6-1,.,.,TRBJ2-5,TGTGCCAGCAGTCGCCCTCCTAGTACTCAAGAGACCCAGTACTTC,CASSRPPSTQETQYF
15,TRBV7-9,.,.,TRBJ1-2,TGTGCCAGCAGCCCTGCGGGACGGCTGGGCTATGGCTACACCTTC,CASSPAGRLGYGYTF
11,TRBV9,.,.,TRBJ2-1,TGTGCCAGCAGCCTTGTCGGGGAGCAGTTCTTC,CASSLVGEQFF
19,TRBV9,TRBD1,once,TRBJ2-7,TGTGCCAGCAGCGTAGGAATCGGGGACAGGGGGCTGGAAGGGTACGAGCAGTACTTC,CASSVGIGDRGLEGYEQYF
13,TRBV19,.,few,TRBJ1-2,TGTGCCAGCCTACCAACAGGGTCTCGGGGCTACACCTTC,CASLPTGSRGYTF
15,TRBV18,TRBD2,.,TRBJ2-1,TGTGCCAGCTCAACAACTAGCGGGAGGGCCAATGAGCAGTTCTTC,CASSTTSGRANEQFF
15,TRBV4-3,.,.,TRBJ1-2,TGCGCCAGCAGCCAAGAAAAGGGACACACCTATGGCTACACCTTC,CASSQEKGHTYGYTF
15,TRBV6-5,.,.,TRBJ1-5,TGTGCCAGCAGTCCTAGGGGTAGGGGCAATCAGCCCCAGCATTTT,CASSPRGRGNQPQHF
15,TRBV5-3,.,once,TRBJ2-7,TGTGCCAGAAGCGGGGGGACAGAGGGACCCTACGAGCAGTACTTC,CARSGGTEGPYEQYF
15,TRBV7-2,TRBD1,.,TRBJ1-2,TGTGCCAGCAGCTTAGTTACGACAGGGACGGGAGGCTACACCTTC,CASSLVTTGTGGYTF
15,TRBV7-2,TRBD1,.,TRBJ2-7,TGTGCCAGCAGCTTATCCCAGGGGGTTTCCTACGAGCAGTACTTC,CASSLSQGVSYEQYF
15,TRBV27,.,.,TRBJ1-5,TGTGCCAGCAGTTCCCTCGGCGGTGGCAATCAGCCCCAGCATTTT,CASSSLGGGNQPQHF
14,TRBV7-2,TRBD1,.,TRBJ2-7,TGTGCCAGCAGCTTCGACAGGGGTTCGTGGGAGCAGTACTTC,CASSFDRGSWEQYF
14,TRBV10-3,TRBD1,.,TRBJ1-1,TGTGCCATCAGTGGGACAGGGGCTAACACTGAAGCTTTCTTT,CAISGTGANTEAFF
15,TRBV14,.,.,TRBJ1-1,TGTGCCAGCAGCCAAGTTTCAGGGTCGAGGACTGAAGCTTTCTTT,CASSQVSGSRTEAFF
16,TRBV29-1,.,.,TRBJ1-2,TGCAGCGTGGATGAGCCGGGGGGCGCTGAAACTTATGGCTACACCTTC,CSVDEPGGAETYGYTF
13,TRBV4-2,.,.,TRBJ2-1,TGTGCCAGCAGCCAAGATCAGTACAATGAGCAGTTCTTC,CASSQDQYNEQFF
13,TRBV7-2,TRBD1,.,TRBJ1-2,TGTGCCAGCAGCTTGGGACAGAACTATGGCTACACCTTC,CASSLGQNYGYTF
17,TRBV4-3,.,.,TRBJ1-4,TGCGCCAGCAGCCAAGATCCGTTGTACAAAACTAATGAAAAACTGTTTTTT,CASSQDPLYKTNEKLFF
18,TRBV27,.,.,TRBJ1-2,TGTGCCAGTCCCACGGGGGGGCCTTGGGGACCACCTAACTATGGCTACACCTTC,CASPTGGPWGPPNYGYTF
14,TRBV5-1,.,.,TRBJ1-2,TGCGCCAGCAGCTTGAGAGGGCTCGACTATGGCTACACCTTC,CASSLRGLDYGYTF
12,TRBV2,.,.,TRBJ1-1,TGTGCCAGCAGAGGGACTAACACTGAAGCTTTCTTT,CASRGTNTEAFF
13,TRBV7-8,TRBD2,.,TRBJ2-1,TGTGCCAGCAGCGGGACTAGCGGTTTTAACGGGTTCTTC,CASSGTSGFNGFF
14,TRBV7-8,.,.,TRBJ2-7,TGTGCCAGCATCGGCCTACAGCCTCCCTACGAGCAGTACTTC,CASIGLQPPYEQYF
14,TRBV11-1,.,.,TRBJ2-7,TGTGCCAGCAGCCGGGGCTCTGGGGGCTATGAGCAGTACTTC,CASSRGSGGYEQYF
15,TRBV19,.,.,TRBJ2-3,TGTGCCAGTAGTCCATGGACAGTCGACGAGGATACGCAGTATTTT,CASSPWTVDEDTQYF
18,TRBV29-1,TRBD2,.,TRBJ2-1,TGCAGCGTAATGACTAGCGGGAGTGGCAGAACCTCCTACAATGAGCAGTTCTTC,CSVMTSGSGRTSYNEQFF
16,TRBV23-1,TRBD1,.,TRBJ1-2,TGCGCCAGCAGTCTTGGCCACAGGGGAGTACAGTATGGCTACACCTTC,CASSLGHRGVQYGYTF
14,TRBV7-9,.,few,TRBJ2-7,TGTGCCAGCAGCTCAACTCGACTCACGGGGGAACCTTTATTC,CASSSTRLTGEPLF
16,TRBV7-2,.,.,TRBJ2-2,TGTGCCAGCAGCTCAATATCGGGGGGCAATGCCGGGGAGCTGTTTTTT,CASSSISGGNAGELFF